The rows below give T cell receptor beta chains drawn from one sample of a study of CD8 T cells in Susac syndrome. TCRdb processed the immunoSEQ multiplex PCR reads anew with MiXCR; each CDR3 protein has one entry. This sample carries about 190,000 distinct CDR3 sequences, almost 96% of them seen once, and the ten largest clones take around 0.092%. The sequenced material came from CD4+ T cells from PBMCs. These TCRs come from a human donor with Susac syndrome. The CDR3 runs from the conserved cysteine through the conserved F or W. D genes are given only for firm matches. Rows may omit the clone size; those that give it use once, few, many or a size class.

j_gene,abundance,v_gene,d_gene,CDR3aa,CDR3nt
TRBJ2-5,NA,TRBV9,TRBD1,CASSVDPGTGGRETQYF,TGTGCCAGCAGCGTAGATCCTGGGACAGGGGGCAGGGAGACCCAGTACTTC
TRBJ2-7,NA,TRBV4-1,NA,CASSQEGPIYEQYF,TGCGCCAGCAGCCAAGAGGGCCCAATCTACGAGCAGTACTTC
TRBJ2-7,NA,TRBV14,NA,CASSPPGFSYEQYF,TGTGCCAGCAGCCCTCCCGGGTTCTCCTACGAGCAGTACTTC
TRBJ1-1,NA,TRBV19,TRBD1,CASSSPGQVNTEAFF,TGTGCCAGTAGTTCTCCGGGACAGGTGAACACTGAAGCTTTCTTT
TRBJ2-7,NA,TRBV29-1,NA,CSVVGGPTSYEQYF,TGCAGCGTTGTGGGGGGGCCTACCTCCTACGAGCAGTACTTC
TRBJ2-5,NA,TRBV20-1,NA,CSAPLLGETQYF,TGCAGTGCTCCTCTACTGGGGGAGACCCAGTACTTC
TRBJ2-7,NA,TRBV6-6,TRBD2,CASRGLAGREQYF,TGTGCCAGCAGAGGACTAGCGGGGCGGGAGCAGTACTTC
TRBJ1-1,NA,TRBV5-1,NA,CASSLPGTEAFF,TGCGCCAGCAGCCTCCCGGGCACTGAAGCTTTCTTT
TRBJ1-1,NA,TRBV25-1,NA,CASRAGGTEAFF,TGTGCCAGCCGCGCGGGGGGCACTGAAGCTTTCTTT
TRBJ1-3,NA,TRBV2,NA,CASGQTKSSGNTIYF,TGTGCCAGCGGCCAGACGAAGAGCTCTGGAAACACCATATATTTT
TRBJ2-7,NA,TRBV9,NA,CASSEGEGAKAQYF,TGTGCCAGCAGCGAGGGGGAGGGGGCGAAGGCGCAGTACTTC
TRBJ2-2,NA,TRBV3-1,NA,CASRAEGLTGELFF,TGTGCCAGCAGGGCCGAGGGGCTTACCGGGGAGCTGTTTTTT
TRBJ2-3,NA,TRBV10-3,TRBD2,CAISESKRGALTDTQYF,TGTGCCATCAGTGAGTCGAAGCGGGGGGCCCTCACAGATACGCAGTATTTT
TRBJ2-7,few,TRBV28,NA,CASSEYEQYF,TGTGCCAGCAGTGAGTACGAGCAGTACTTC
TRBJ2-7,NA,TRBV5-1,NA,CASSTAGTVYEQYF,TGCGCCAGCAGCACCGCCGGGACGGTATACGAGCAGTACTTC
TRBJ2-1,NA,TRBV9,TRBD2,CASSPRGGGTYNEQFF,TGTGCCAGCAGCCCCCGAGGCGGGGGGACGTACAATGAGCAGTTCTTC
TRBJ2-2,NA,TRBV20-1,TRBD2,CSASPTSGGAGELFF,TGCAGTGCTTCACCAACTAGCGGGGGGGCCGGGGAGCTGTTTTTT